This T cell receptor (beta chain) appears in the sequencing data of a study of beta chain features in type 1 diabetes. Overall study context: Cells sorted and examined across all samples totaled over 95 million. Study-wide results and caveats: Among all four CD4+ subsets, Type 1 diabetes patients had TCRB CDR3s that were moderately but significantly shorter. Patients with type 1 diabetes carried fewer insertions and had more deletions at their VDJ junctions.

It was via CD45RO/CCR7/CD25/CD127/CD95/CD27 that CD4+ naive, central memory, regulatory and stem cell-like memory cells were sorted. Once sorted, every population was more than 95% pure. Germline values: CDR1 GTSNPN, CDR2 SVGIG (reference sequence). There are 13 residues in the CDR3. Trimming stripped 0 bases from V and 8 bases from J, with 10 bases between. With respect to this clone: Antigen: not known. The same CDR3 also results from other DNA sequences found in this sample.

The authors reverse transcribed all of the isolated RNA, so sequencing captured expressed TCRB transcripts. The assay was immunoSEQ multiplex PCR, and TCRdb's table has in-frame clones only and misses some. Of about 240,000 clones listed, about 15% were seen once; the top ten hold 0.015% to 0.02%. This chain joins TRBV30 and TRBJ1-4; TRBD1 is a possible D gene (6 bases). Material for sequencing was naive CD4+ T cells from blood. This clonotype originated in a young man with type 1 diabetes. Here the CDR3 reads CAWSVQGGEKLFF. The CDR3 DNA sequence: TGTGCCTGGAGTGTACAGGGTGGCGAAAAACTGTTTTTT.